This entry features one T cell receptor (beta chain) sequence. The CDR3 runs to 14 residues. From germline, CDR1 is MDHEN and CDR2 SYDVKM. Trimming removed 6 bases at V and 11 bases at J, with 20 bases between. This record comes from a study of blood T cell repertoires in COVID-19. Study-level information: The United States, Italy and Spain were the sources of the acute and convalescent COVID-19 samples. PBMCs, B-cell-depleted T cells, or T cells provided the cDNA or gDNA that made up the material.

Per the authors' pipeline: Amplified reference gene primers provided the basis for estimating nucleated cell counts. Generated by immunoSEQ multiplex PCR, the TCRdb table keeps only in-frame clones and is missing some. V and J calls and clone size are given by that table; D and trimming were obtained from the DNA. The repertoire holds more than 50,000 clones, with around nine tenths as singletons. Sample: peripheral blood. The clonotype comes from a human donor with active COVID-19. The donor label of this sample is uncertain. The rearrangement links TRBV28 to TRBJ1-5; no clear D gene. The CDR3 loop reads CASRRRRESVTQHF. The DNA of the CDR3 is TGTGCCAGCAGACGCCGGCGGGAGTCAGTTACCCAGCATTTT.